Following are 11 T cell receptor beta chains from one sample sequenced in a study of blood T cell repertoires in COVID-19. This table comes from immunoSEQ multiplex PCR, and its TCRdb copy is limited to in-frame clones, with some not included. The sample includes some 150,000 clones, approximately 87% seen only once; the top ten take roughly 3.3%. The material sequenced was peripheral blood. The receptors originated from a man aged 18-30 years with active or convalescent COVID-19.

This clone was detected only a few times. This chain uses TRBV6-4 with TRBJ1-2; TRBD1 aligns across 9 bases. This CDR3 is 14 amino acids long. V was pared by 2 bases and J by 6 bases, with 4 bases of the junction left unmatched. Per the germline V gene, CDR1 is MRHNA and CDR2 is SNTAGT. The CDR3 DNA sequence: TGTGCCAGCAGTGACCCGGGACAGGGTCATGGCTACACCTTC. It encodes CASSDPGQGHGYTF.

This clone was observed once. CDR3 region: CASNVDSSGNQPQHF. DNA for the CDR3: TGTGCCAGCAACGTGGACAGTTCAGGCAATCAGCCCCAGCATTTT. V gene TRBV28 combines with J gene TRBJ1-5; a weak D match, TRBD1 (6 bases). The CDR3 consists of 15 residues. Germline V gene data show CDR1 as MDHEN and CDR2 as SYDVKM. V lost 7 bases, J lost 2 bases, and 15 bases lay in between.

In nucleotides, the CDR3 is TGTGCCAGCAGTTTCGAACACCGTAATTCACCCCTCCACTTT. Its protein is CASSFEHRNSPLHF. The gene calls are TRBV27 and TRBJ1-6; D uncertain. CDR3 length: 14 amino acids. Looked up from germline, CDR1 is MNHEY and CDR2 is SMNVEV (reference sequence). Deletions cut 3 bases from V and 6 bases from J, with 9 bases between.

The rearrangement uses TRBV4-2 and TRBJ2-7; TRBD2 might be the D (6 bases). CDR3 size: 15 residues. V was pared by 4 bases and J by 3 bases, with 16 bases between. The germline V gene encodes CDR1 LGHNA and CDR2 YNFKEQ. The CDR3 sequence: CASSPRRGTVYEQYF. The CDR3 DNA follows: TGTGCCAGCAGCCCCCGTCGGGGGACGGTCTACGAGCAGTACTTC.

The rearrangement joins TRBV5-5 to TRBJ2-5, with D tentatively TRBD1 (6 bases). V was clipped by 2 bases and J by 4 bases, with 15 bases between them. The CDR3 runs 15 residues. The V gene's germline CDR1 is SGHKS and CDR2 YYEKEE (reference sequence). The CDR3 nucleotides are TGTGCCAGCAGCTTTTTTACAGGGAGAGGAGAGACCCAGTACTTC. Translating gives CASSFFTGRGETQYF.

In this sample, this clone turned up once. The chain couples TRBV28 to TRBJ2-3; 7 bases line up with TRBD1. The CDR3 runs to 16 residues. V was clipped by 4 bases and J by 4 bases; unmatched bases: 11. Germline-derived CDR1 and CDR2 are MDHEN and SYDVKM. Written as DNA, the CDR3 is TGTGCCAGCAGTTCCAACAGGGGAAAAAGGTCAGATACGCAGTATTTT. This translates into CASSSNRGKRSDTQYF.

This sequence joins TRBV5-1 and TRBJ2-1; 11 nucleotides match TRBD2. This CDR3 has 16 residues. V shed 3 bases, J shed 9 bases, and the junction held 11 bases outside the gene matches. Per germline, CDR1 SGHRS and CDR2 YFSETQ. Here the CDR3 reads CASSSNLAGGFSEQFF. The CDR3 bases are TGCGCCAGCAGCTCAAACCTAGCGGGAGGTTTTAGTGAGCAGTTCTTC.

CDR3 residues: CASSTTGGDNSPLHF. Here the CDR3 DNA reads TGCGCCAGCAGCACGACAGGGGGGGATAATTCACCCCTCCACTTT. The chain employs TRBV5-1 and TRBJ1-6, with TRBD1 matching over 9 bases. CDR3 length: 15 residues. The ends lost 4 bases at V and 5 bases at J; junction bases unmatched: 4. The germline CDR1 and CDR2 sequences are SGHRS and YFSETQ. The whole variable domain, filled in from reference TRBV5-1 and TRBJ1-6, reads KAGVTQTPRYLIKTRGQQVTLSCSPISGHRSVSWYQQTPGQGLQFLFEYFSETQRNKGNFPGRFSGRQFSNSRSEMNVSTLELGDSALYLCASSTTGGDNSPLHFGNGTRLTVT.

The chain is built from TRBV15 and TRBJ1-6, with D possibly matching TRBD1 (6 bases). Germline CDR1 reads LNHNV; CDR2 reads YYDKDF (reference sequence). V shed 0 bases and J shed 11 bases, with 14 bases lying between them. There are 15 residues in the CDR3. This CDR3 is CATSRDLGQSAPLHF. For the CDR3, the DNA is TGTGCCACCAGCAGAGATCTAGGACAGTCAGCACCCCTCCACTTT. The full variable domain, with the rest looked up from reference TRBV15 and TRBJ1-6, is DAMVIQNPRYQVTQFGKPVTLSCSQTLNHNVMYWYQQKSSQAPKLLFHYYDKDFNNEADTPDNFQSRRPNTSFCFLDIRSPGLGDTAMYLCATSRDLGQSAPLHFGNGTRLTVT.

The chain employs TRBV7-9 and TRBJ2-3, with 7 bases lining up with TRBD2. J was trimmed by 2 bases and V by 4 bases; bases with no gene match: 6. This CDR3 spans 15 amino acids. CDR1 and CDR2 (germline): SEHNR, FQNEAQ (reference sequence). CDR3 residues: CASSSRLAATDTQYF. The CDR3 region has the DNA TGTGCCAGCAGCTCAAGACTAGCAGCCACAGATACGCAGTATTTT.

V is TRBV19 and J is TRBJ1-1, with no clear D. Germline V CDR1 and CDR2: LNHDA, SQIVND (reference sequence). V was pared by 1 base and J by 8 bases, with 17 bases between. The CDR3 has 15 amino acids. The CDR3 sequence is CASSIVFAGYGEAFF. CDR3 in DNA: TGTGCCAGTAGTATAGTGTTTGCGGGGTACGGAGAAGCTTTCTTT.